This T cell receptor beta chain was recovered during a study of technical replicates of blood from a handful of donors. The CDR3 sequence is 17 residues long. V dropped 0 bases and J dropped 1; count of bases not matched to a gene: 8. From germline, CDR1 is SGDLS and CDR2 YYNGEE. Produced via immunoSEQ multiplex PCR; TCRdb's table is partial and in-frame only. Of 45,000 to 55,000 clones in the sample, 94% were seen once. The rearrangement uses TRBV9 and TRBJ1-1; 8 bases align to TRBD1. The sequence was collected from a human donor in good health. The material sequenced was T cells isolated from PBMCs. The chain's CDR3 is CASSVEGQGRSNTEAFF. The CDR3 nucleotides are TGTGCCAGCAGCGTAGAAGGACAGGGCCGGTCGAACACTGAAGCTTTCTTT. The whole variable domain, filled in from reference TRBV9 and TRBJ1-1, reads DSGVTQTPKHLITATGQRVTLRCSPRSGDLSVYWYQQSLDQGLQFLIQYYNGEERAKGNILERFSAQQFPDLHSELNLSSLELGDSALYFCASSVEGQGRSNTEAFFGQGTRLTVV.